The source of this T cell receptor (beta chain) is a study of cytomegalovirus exposure and HLA in healthy donors. On the study more broadly: Early on, a data release was issued that held about 85 million unique TCRs from HLA-typed donors. Study observations and caveats: Analysis was carried out at a later point, and it linked a missense DCLRE1C variant to TCR beta V- and J-gene trimming. The investigators catalogued 150 to 200 TCR beta chains as cytomegalovirus-associated.

Both 60 Vbeta primers and 13 Jbeta primers went into the PCR. Data came from immunoSEQ multiplex PCR; TCRdb stores just in-frame clones and leaves some out. The sample carries 140,000 to 150,000 clones, approximately 68% recorded once. The V and J ends lost 3 bases and 5 bases respectively, with 21 bases between them. The CDR3 totals 17 residues. Germline CDR1 and CDR2: LNHDA and SQIVND (reference sequence). Points on this clone: Its cognate antigen is unknown.

Sequences were obtained from PBMCs. V and J are TRBV19 and TRBJ2-3; TRBD2 might be the D (7 bases). The sequence derives from a man aged 35-49 years in good health and CMV-seronegative. The CDR3 nucleotides are TGTGCCAGTAGTATTCCCTTACAGGGAGGGATGCAAGATACGCAGTATTTT. Translated, it gives CASSIPLQGGMQDTQYF.